These 2 T cell receptor beta chains came from one sample sequenced in a study of T cells in Graves' hyperthyroidism and ophthalmopathy (dated by TCRdb to 2018 to 2020). The library was built by means of multiplex PCR. The sequencer listed for this sample is Illumina HiSeq 2000. The TCR beta CDR3 regions were amplified from RNA transcripts. A first-round RT-PCR of the TCR CDR3 used the HTBI primer set with the Qiagen OneStep RT-PCR kit. The public reads were reanalyzed by TCRdb: fastp trimming at Q25, MiXCR alignment, in-frame beta chains only. Each entry is one CDR3 protein sequence, shown with its most common DNA and genes. The sample data list under 650,000 distinct CDR3 sequences, and 16% of these were observed just once. Less than 4.5% of the sample belongs to the ten largest clones. The source material was blood. Receptors were obtained from a woman in her thirties with Graves' hyperthyroidism.

This clonotype came up many times. The chain employs TRBV28 and TRBJ1-5, with unresolved D. CDR3 length equals 14 residues. CDR1 is MDHEN, CDR2 SYDVKM, per germline. Trimming cost V 2 bases and J 7 bases, with 12 bases left between them. The CDR3 loop reads CASSLNGGSQPQHF. CDR3 coding DNA: TGTGCCAGCAGTTTAAATGGTGGGAGCCAGCCCCAGCATTTT.

This clonotype was seen ten or more times. The chain combines TRBV6-1 with TRBJ2-7; TRBD2 is a possible D gene (6 bases). This CDR3 spans 14 amino acids. Germline V lookup: CDR1 MNHNS, CDR2 SASEGT. Trimming stripped 3 bases from V and 5 bases from J, with 14 bases between. In nucleotides, the CDR3 is TGTGCCAGCAGTGATCAGCGGGTAATCAACGAGCAGTACTTC. Encoded protein: CASSDQRVINEQYF.